Shown below are 18 T cell receptor beta chains from a single sample sequenced in a study of blood T cells in healthy people across ages. It was with a sample-barcoded 5' primer and a J-beta primer mix that a second PCR of roughly 7 to 12 cycles was run. One entry per CDR3 protein results from TCRdb running MiXCR on the 5' RACE reads. The sample consists of 540,000 or so distinct CDR3 sequences, 40% to 50% of them appearing once. The sample consisted of blood. Receptors originate from a man of 80 years or more in good health.

The chain combines TRBV24-1 with TRBJ1-2, with D perhaps TRBD1 (6 bases). V lost 5 bases and J 8 bases, leaving 11 bases between the germline ends. The CDR3 covers 12 residues. Germline lookup yields CDR1 KGHDR and CDR2 SFDVKD. The CDR3 DNA reads as TGTGCCACCAGTGCTTGGGGGCAAGGCTACACCTTC. This gives the protein CATSAWGQGYTF.

As to this clonotype: At one end, the junction sequence differs from germline, possibly due to a read error. This sequence joins TRBV7-7 and TRBJ2-5; tentatively, D is TRBD2 (6 bases). CDR3 length: 16 amino acids. Germline values: CDR1 SSHAT, CDR2 FNYEAQ (reference sequence). CDR3 sequence reads: CASSSGTSQPQETQYF. CDR3 coding DNA: TGTGCTAGCAGCTCCGGGACTTCCCAACCCCAAGAGACCCAGTACTTC.

The chain carries TRBV10-3 and TRBJ2-7, with no clear D. V dropped 7 bases and J dropped 4 bases, with 8 bases sitting between them. The CDR3 runs to 11 residues. Germline loops: CDR1 ENHRY, CDR2 SYGVKD. CDR3 coding DNA: TGTGCCATCAATTCGGGTTACGAGCAGTACTTC. Translating it yields CAINSGYEQYF.

CDR3 sequence: CASGARDVTEAFF. DNA for the CDR3: TGTGCCAGCGGGGCCCGGGACGTCACTGAAGCTTTCTTT. This rearrangement joins TRBV6-2 or TRBV6-3 to TRBJ1-1; the D gene is possibly TRBD1 (5 bases). Trimming shortened V by 8 bases and J by 4 bases, and 14 bases separated the two germline ends. The length of the CDR3 is 13 residues. The germline CDR1 and CDR2 sequences are MNHEY and SVGEGT.

The chain links TRBV29-1 to TRBJ2-5, with 12 bases matching TRBD2. This CDR3 comprises 14 residues. J was trimmed by 11 bases and V by 7 bases; bases with no gene match: 14. The V gene's germline CDR1 is SQVTM and CDR2 ANQGSEA. CDR3 sequence (DNA): TGCAGCGCCCAAACTAGCGGGAGGTTGTATGAGCAGTACTTC. This sequence encodes CSAQTSGRLYEQYF.

The chain is built from TRBV28 and TRBJ2-3; D might be TRBD2 (8 bases). The germline CDR1 and CDR2 sequences are MDHEN and SYDVKM. The CDR3 is made up of 17 amino acids. Deletions cut 8 bases from V and 2 bases from J, with 23 bases between. CDR3 DNA sequence: TGTGCCAGCCCCCCAGGGGGAACACTAGCGGTCACAGATACGCAGTATTTT. Its protein product is CASPPGGTLAVTDTQYF.

The J gene is TRBJ2-3, the V gene TRBV7-9; tentative D call: TRBD2 (6 bases). The CDR3 covers 16 residues. V lost 5 bases and J lost 1, with 16 bases in between. CDR1 and CDR2 (germline): SEHNR, FQNEAQ (reference sequence). DNA for the CDR3: TGTGCCAGCAGCATAGGTCCCGCTAGCGGCACAGATACGCAGTATTTT. Its protein is CASSIGPASGTDTQYF. The complete variable domain, with remaining parts taken from reference TRBV7-9 and TRBJ2-3, reads DTGVSQNPRHKITKRGQNVTFRCDPISEHNRLYWYRQTLGQGPEFLTYFQNEAQLEKSRLLSDRFSAERPKGSFSTLEIQRTEQGDSAMYLCASSIGPASGTDTQYFGPGTRLTVL.

This clonotype came up many times. V usage is TRBV6-6 and J usage is TRBJ1-4; 9 nucleotides align to TRBD1. CDR1 MNHNY and CDR2 SVGAGI come from the germline V gene (reference sequence). With 10 bases clipped from V and 7 bases from J, the junction kept 10 bases outside the gene matches. This CDR3 is built from 14 residues. This CDR3 is CATQGQGMSEKLFF. The CDR3 bases are TGTGCCACCCAGGGACAGGGAATGAGTGAAAAACTGTTTTTT.

This clonotype came up a few times. This chain connects TRBV5-1 to TRBJ2-6; a possible D gene is TRBD1 (7 bases). V dropped 1 base and J dropped 2 bases, with 10 bases sitting between them. Germline V gene sequence: CDR1 SGHRS, CDR2 YFSETQ. CDR3 length: 16 amino acids. CDR3 protein: CASSLQGGTGANVLTF. CDR3 DNA: TGCGCCAGCAGCTTGCAGGGGGGAACTGGGGCCAACGTCCTGACTTTC.

This clonotype was counted a few times. The V call is TRBV11-2, the J call TRBJ2-7, with 9 bases aligning to TRBD1. V shed 6 bases and J 6 bases; nucleotides not matched to a gene: 9. Germline loops: CDR1 SGHAT, CDR2 FQNNGV. This CDR3 spans 14 amino acids. DNA for the CDR3: TGTGCCAGCAGGGCAGGACAGGGGTTGAGCGAGCAGTACTTC. This encodes CASRAGQGLSEQYF.

This chain connects TRBV11-3 to TRBJ2-3; D is uncertain. The CDR3 spans 14 residues. CDR1 and CDR2 (germline): SGHNT, YENEEA. Between the trimmed V and J ends, which lost 4 bases and 4 bases, there was a span of 12 bases. The CDR3 sequence is CASSSSASADTQYF. CDR3 coding DNA: TGTGCCAGCAGCTCCTCAGCATCGGCAGATACGCAGTATTTT.

The V gene is TRBV5-1, the J gene TRBJ2-5; no reliable D call. Germline CDR1 is SGHRS and CDR2 is YFSETQ. This CDR3 is built from 15 residues. Trimming removed 4 bases from V and 3 bases from J, with 16 bases in between. The CDR3 DNA sequence: TGCGCCAGCAGCGGCGGCCTTTCGGTAGAAGAGACCCAGTACTTC. Its translation: CASSGGLSVEETQYF.

This chain uses TRBV12-3 or TRBV12-4 with TRBJ1-6; D call uncertain. The CDR3 covers 16 residues. Trimming shortened V by 11 bases and J by 7 bases, and 24 bases separated the two germline ends. CDR3 protein: CASPAAVVGSNSPLHF. The CDR3 nucleotides are TGTGCCTCCCCCGCCGCGGTGGTAGGATCCAATTCACCCCTCCACTTT.

The chain combines TRBV20-1 with TRBJ2-7, with D possibly being TRBD1 (6 bases). CDR3 length: 14 amino acids. Trimming removed 1 base at V and 5 bases at J, with 15 bases between. Looked up from germline, CDR1 is DFQATT and CDR2 is SNEGSKA (reference sequence). The CDR3 loop reads CSARAGHGDNEQYF. In nucleotides, the CDR3 is TGCAGTGCTAGAGCCGGCCATGGGGACAACGAGCAGTACTTC.

This clonotype came up a few times. J is TRBJ2-7 and V is TRBV12-3 or TRBV12-4; 15 nucleotides align to TRBD2. CDR3 length: 15 amino acids. The ends lost 7 bases at V and 4 bases at J; junction bases unmatched: 5. The CDR3 DNA reads as TGTGCCAGCAAGTACGGACTAGCGGGGGGGTACGAGCAGTACTTC. Its protein is CASKYGLAGGYEQYF.

The chain has TRBV3-1 and TRBJ1-2; no clear D. The CDR3 totals 12 residues. Trimming left V 1 base short and J 9 bases short, with 9 bases between. The germline gives CDR1 LGHDT, CDR2 YNNKEL (reference sequence). CDR3 sequence (DNA): TGTGCCAGCAGCCAAGGAGTTGATCGCTACACCTTC. It is translated as CASSQGVDRYTF.

This chain joins TRBV2 and TRBJ2-5, with D hard to call. Germline CDR1 and CDR2: SNHLY and FYNNEI. There are 13 residues in the CDR3. V shed 4 bases and J shed 3 bases, with 9 bases lying between them. DNA for the CDR3: TGTGCCAGCAGTGTAGGACCAAAAGAGACCCAGTACTTC. Its protein is CASSVGPKETQYF.

The gene calls are TRBV20-1 and TRBJ2-3; tentatively, D is TRBD1 or TRBD2 (5 bases each). Trimming pared 0 bases from V and 11 bases from J, leaving 21 bases between. Germline V gene lookup returns CDR1 DFQATT and CDR2 SNEGSKA (reference sequence). The CDR3 totals 15 residues. The CDR3 sequence: CSARDARAPRGEQYF. The CDR3 region has the DNA TGCAGTGCTAGAGATGCCCGGGCCCCCCGAGGGGAGCAGTATTTT.